A selection of T cell receptor beta chains follows, all from one sample in a study of blood T cell repertoires in COVID-19. TCRdb's table, derived via immunoSEQ multiplex PCR, lists solely in-frame clones and lacks some. The data contain over 110,000 clones, more than 65% of them singletons. Material for sequencing was peripheral blood. The receptors shown here come from a man aged 80 or over with acute or convalescent COVID-19. The CDR3 runs from the conserved cysteine through the conserved F or W. D genes are given only for firm matches. Size is omitted from some rows. Given values are once, few, many or a class for expanded clones.

NA,few,TRBJ2-4,TRBV7-9,CASSPSQGNIQYF,TGTGCCAGCAGCCCATCACAGGGTAACATTCAGTACTTC
NA,NA,TRBJ2-2,TRBV12-5,CASGLEGSTGELFF,TGTGCTAGTGGTTTAGAGGGATCCACCGGGGAGCTGTTTTTT
NA,NA,TRBJ1-3,TRBV27,CASSLYQPGATGNTIYF,TGTGCCAGCAGTTTATATCAGCCAGGCGCGACTGGAAACACCATATATTTT
TRBD1,NA,TRBJ2-1,TRBV27,CASSRRTGGSYNEQFF,TGTGCCAGCAGTCGGAGGACAGGGGGGTCCTACAATGAGCAGTTCTTC
NA,NA,TRBJ1-1,TRBV27,CASSLSGGAEAFF,TGTGCCAGCAGTTTATCGGGGGGGGCTGAAGCTTTCTTT
NA,NA,TRBJ1-5,TRBV7-2,CASSVGQNQPQHF,TGTGCCAGCAGCGTTGGACAGAATCAGCCCCAGCATTTT
NA,once,TRBJ1-2,TRBV2,CASTRRGLISYTF,TGTGCCAGCACCAGGAGGGGCTTGATATCCTACACCTTC
NA,few,TRBJ1-5,TRBV30,CAWRAQDQPQHF,TGTGCCTGGAGGGCTCAAGATCAGCCCCAGCATTTT
NA,NA,TRBJ1-6,TRBV6-2/TRBV6-3,CASSYEEGTPLHF,TGTGCCAGCAGTTACGAGGAGGGAACACCCCTCCACTTT
TRBD1,NA,TRBJ1-2,TRBV6-2/TRBV6-3,CASSRQGNYGYTF,TGTGCCAGCAGTCGACAGGGCAACTATGGCTACACCTTC
TRBD1,NA,TRBJ2-2,TRBV7-3,CASSLGQGIFGELFF,TGTGCCAGCAGCTTAGGACAGGGAATCTTCGGGGAGCTGTTTTTT
TRBD1,NA,TRBJ1-1,TRBV7-3,CASSLGQGSTEAFF,TGTGCCAGCAGCTTGGGACAGGGCAGCACTGAAGCTTTCTTT
TRBD2,NA,TRBJ2-3,TRBV4-3,CASSQQAGALTDTQYF,TGCGCCAGCAGCCAACAAGCGGGGGCCCTCACAGATACGCAGTATTTT
NA,NA,TRBJ2-7,TRBV6-2/TRBV6-3,CASSYRHRGYEQYF,TGTGCCAGCAGTTACCGACATCGGGGCTACGAGCAGTACTTC
NA,NA,TRBJ2-1,TRBV19,CASSTLGGSYNEQFF,TGTGCCAGTAGTACCCTCGGGGGTAGCTACAATGAGCAGTTCTTC
NA,NA,TRBJ2-2,TRBV11-2,CASRPPGQGTGELFF,TGTGCCAGCAGACCGCCGGGCCAGGGGACCGGGGAGCTGTTTTTT